Listed below are T cell receptor beta chains from one sample, sequenced in a study of blood T cell repertoires in COVID-19. The table came from immunoSEQ multiplex PCR; TCRdb's copy has only in-frame clones and leaves some out. The table lists about 220,000 clones, more than 85% of them singletons. The specimen sequenced was peripheral blood. The receptors were sampled from a man in his forties or fifties with active or convalescent COVID-19. The CDR3 runs from the conserved cysteine through the conserved F or W. The D gene is left open where the match is weak.

d_call,v_call,cdr3_aa
TRBD2,TRBV19,CASTPGLATYNEQFF
-,TRBV6-1,CASSESYTEAFF
TRBD2,TRBV30,CAWSVWGGPRLLSYNEQFF
TRBD2,TRBV2,CASSRRPGLAGETREQYF
TRBD2,TRBV2,CASTGDSSGSYEQYF
-,TRBV19,CASSMTVSNYGYTF
TRBD2,TRBV7-9,CASSYGTSGSPETQYF
TRBD1,TRBV18,CASSPGTGGAGEKLFF
TRBD1,TRBV5-1,CASSQSGTGNYGYTF
-,TRBV29-1,CSARTANYGYTF
-,TRBV6-4,CASSGHPNTGELFF
TRBD1,TRBV28,CASSSPGQGDSVEKLFF
TRBD1,TRBV7-8,CASSSGTGGTGELFF
-,TRBV3-1/TRBV3-2,CASARGQETQYF
-,TRBV7-3,CASSRDRFEPQHF
-,TRBV3-1/TRBV3-2,CASSQDIGHNTEAFF
-,TRBV27,CASGILRDTEQFF
-,TRBV3-1/TRBV3-2,CASSLTLGGTQYF
-,TRBV28,CASRRPFQDSEQYF
TRBD2,TRBV7-3,CASSLAGGTYNEQFF
TRBD1,TRBV5-1,CASSLEGGGGEKLFF
-,TRBV25-1,CASGERGGGYNEQFF
TRBD1,TRBV30,CAWSRSPGGNTEAFF
TRBD1,TRBV5-6,CASSVETGTTDTQYF
-,TRBV5-8,CASSESRTGRVDQPQHF
-,TRBV28,CASTSGTSYEQYF
TRBD1,TRBV29-1,CSVDETGGNYGYTF
-,TRBV5-1,CASSFSGSSSYEQYF
TRBD1,TRBV6-5,CASRRPRDRVDEQFF
-,TRBV5-5,CASSLRDTTGGTEAFF
-,TRBV24-1,CATSEATAYSYEQYF
TRBD1,TRBV5-1,CASSWGTGIYGYTF
-,TRBV27,CASRKQGNYGYTF
TRBD1,TRBV5-1,CASSEQGARYGNTIYF
-,TRBV11-2,CASRGGLLYSGNTIYF
TRBD1,TRBV28,CASRVQGAVSPLHF
-,TRBV21-1,CASSSNEGESSYEQYF
TRBD1,TRBV28,CASSGQVLYEQYF
-,TRBV7-3,CASSYGHNYGYTF
-,TRBV27,CASSAISGAGTGELFF
TRBD2,TRBV5-4,CASSLSGLASDEQFF
-,TRBV19,CASTGVKLYSNQPQHF
TRBD2,TRBV24-1,CATSEYGTSGRNEQFF
-,TRBV15,CATSRGGVEETQYF
-,TRBV19,CASNKGNQPQHF
-,TRBV9,CASSVEMRAGEQYF
TRBD2,TRBV7-8,CASSRGTSETYEQYF
-,TRBV5-8,CASSSGKLFF
-,TRBV13,CASSLGLQNPEAFF
TRBD1,TRBV28,CASSLAQETGAREQYF
TRBD2,TRBV28,CASSLSGRARETQYF
-,TRBV28,CASSLHLLNINSPLHF
-,TRBV18,CASSRDMNTEAFF
TRBD1,TRBV4-1,CASSRPGQGSGEQFF
-,TRBV5-8,CASSPGSSYNEQFF